A single sample gave rise to the 18 T cell receptor beta chains below, sequenced in a study of blood T cells in healthy people across ages. PCR was performed a second time for roughly 7 to 12 cycles using a sample-barcoded 5' primer and a J-beta primer mix. TCRdb ran MiXCR on the 5' RACE reads and lists one entry per CDR3 protein. Among around 1,100,000 distinct CDR3 sequences listed, about two fifths were seen once. Sequencing used blood. These receptors all stem from a man younger than 35 in good health.

The chain couples TRBV4-2 to TRBJ1-2; D is unclear. The length of the CDR3 is 15 residues. Per the germline V gene, CDR1 is LGHNA and CDR2 is YNFKEQ. V lost 1 base and J 0 bases, leaving 9 bases between the germline ends. The CDR3 is CASSQGEDPNYGYTF. In DNA, the CDR3 is TGTGCCAGCAGCCAAGGGGAAGATCCTAACTATGGCTACACCTTC.

V gene TRBV6-6 combines with J gene TRBJ1-2, with D possibly being TRBD1 (5 bases). This CDR3 is 15 amino acids long. V was shortened by 0 bases and J by 2 bases, with 10 bases between the two germline ends. Germline assignment: CDR1 MNHNY and CDR2 SVGAGI (reference sequence). The CDR3 reads CASSYSDNRNYGYTF. CDR3 bases: TGTGCCAGCAGTTACTCGGACAATAGAAACTATGGCTACACCTTC.

The chain employs TRBV28 and TRBJ2-1, with a tentative D call TRBD2 (6 bases). Germline V CDR1 and CDR2: MDHEN, SYDVKM. The CDR3 is made up of 12 amino acids. V gave up 3 bases and J gave up 14 bases, with 14 bases separating them. The CDR3 here is CASSLRRGREFF. In DNA form, the CDR3 reads TGTGCCAGCAGTTTGAGGAGGGGAAGGGAGTTCTTC.

The gene calls are TRBV27 and TRBJ1-5, with a tentative D call TRBD1 (5 bases). The CDR3 runs to 15 residues. In germline, CDR1 is MNHEY, CDR2 SMNVEV (reference sequence). Deletions cut 3 bases from V and 3 bases from J, with 12 bases between. This CDR3 is CASSLYGGVNQPQHF. The CDR3, as DNA: TGTGCCAGCAGTTTGTACGGGGGGGTCAATCAGCCCCAGCATTTT.

This clonotype turned up a few times. The chain employs TRBV4-1 and TRBJ1-5; weak D call: TRBD1 (5 bases). Germline V gene lookup returns CDR1 MGHRA and CDR2 YSYEKL. Between the trimmed V and J ends, which lost 4 bases and 4 bases, there was a span of 17 bases. The CDR3 runs to 16 residues. CDR3 nucleotides: TGCGCCAGCAGCCCCCGGGACGGGGCGAGGAATCAGCCCCAGCATTTT. This sequence encodes CASSPRDGARNQPQHF.

This chain links TRBV5-1 with TRBJ1-1, with D unclear. The V gene lost 0 bases and the J gene lost 2 bases, with 14 bases spanning the gap. The germline V gene has CDR1 SGHRS and CDR2 YFSETQ. The length of the CDR3 is 16 residues. As DNA, the CDR3 is TGCGCCAGCAGCTTGGAGGTCCGGTTGGGAAACACTGAAGCTTTCTTT. Translation gives CASSLEVRLGNTEAFF.

J is TRBJ2-1 and V is TRBV20-1, with D perhaps matching TRBD2 (6 bases). The length of the CDR3 is 14 residues. Between the trimmed V and J ends, which lost 6 bases and 4 bases, there was a span of 16 bases. Germline-derived CDR1 and CDR2 are DFQATT and SNEGSKA (reference sequence). This CDR3 reads CSARPTGVYNEQFF. CDR3 sequence (DNA): TGCAGTGCCAGACCGACGGGAGTATACAATGAGCAGTTCTTC.

The V and J genes are TRBV7-2 and TRBJ2-3; 9 bases are shared with TRBD2. Trimming removed 5 bases from V and 7 bases from J; junction bases left unmatched: 7. Germline V lookup: CDR1 SGHTA, CDR2 FQGNSA. This CDR3 spans 14 amino acids. DNA for the CDR3: TGTGCCAGCAGCCCACCGGGACTAGCCCATACGCAGTATTTT. This gives the protein CASSPPGLAHTQYF. The full variable domain, in which reference TRBV7-2 and TRBJ2-3 provide the parts outside the CDR3, is GAGVSQSPSNKVTEKGKDVELRCDPISGHTALYWYRQSLGQGLEFLIYFQGNSAPDKSGLPSDRFSAERTGGSVSTLTIQRTQQEDSAVYLCASSPPGLAHTQYFGPGTRLTVL.

This clonotype appeared a few times. The rearrangement uses TRBV12-3 or TRBV12-4 and TRBJ1-1, with 7 bases matching TRBD1. The length of the CDR3 is 13 residues. With V trimmed by 3 bases and J by 8 bases, 6 bases remained unmatched. The CDR3 protein is CASSFPDRKEAFF. CDR3 coding DNA: TGTGCCAGCAGTTTCCCGGACAGGAAAGAAGCTTTCTTT.

This chain connects TRBV7-2 to TRBJ1-2; TRBD1 agrees at 9 bases. This CDR3 has 14 amino acids. Trimming at V came to 2 bases and at J to 8 bases, leaving 6 bases not matched to a gene. Germline V gene data show CDR1 as SGHTA and CDR2 as FQGNSA. CDR3 in amino acids: CASSLNTGGYGYTF. CDR3 in DNA: TGTGCCAGCAGCTTAAATACAGGGGGCTACGGCTACACCTTC.

Regarding this clonotype: A single base separates this from a much larger clone, so it may be a read error. The genes are TRBV2 and TRBJ1-2, with 7 bases matching TRBD1. J was trimmed by 6 bases and V by 7 bases; bases with no gene match: 8. The CDR3 consists of 13 residues. CDR1 is SNHLY, CDR2 FYNNEI, per germline. The CDR3 bases are TGTGCCAGCAAACCTAGACAGGGAGATGGCTACACCTTC. It translates to CASKPRQGDGYTF. Variable domain in full (rest from reference TRBV2 and TRBJ1-2): EPEVTQTPSHQVTQMGQEVILRCVPISNHLYFYWYRQILGQKVEFLVSFYNNEISEKSEIFDDQFSVERPDGSNFTLKIRSTKLEDSAMYFCASKPRQGDGYTFGSGTRLTVV.

This clonotype was detected many times. The chain couples TRBV29-1 to TRBJ2-3, with 8 positions matching TRBD2. Germline CDR1 SQVTM, CDR2 ANQGSEA. J gave up 4 bases and V 2 bases, and 11 bases lay outside the gene matches. The CDR3 spans 16 residues. The DNA for the CDR3 is TGCAGCGTTGAATGGCTGGCAATCGGGGGGGCAGATACGCAGTATTTT. It specifies CSVEWLAIGGADTQYF.

This rearrangement joins TRBV19 to TRBJ2-3; the match to TRBD2 covers 8 bases. Germline CDR1 reads LNHDA; CDR2 reads SQIVND (reference sequence). This CDR3 has 15 amino acids. Trimming cost V 6 bases and J 1 base; bases outside gene matches: 6. The CDR3 DNA sequence: TGTGCCAGTAGGGGCCGAGCGGGGGGCACAGATACGCAGTATTTT. Protein product: CASRGRAGGTDTQYF.

V and J are TRBV20-1 and TRBJ2-1; D is ambiguous. From germline, CDR1 is DFQATT and CDR2 SNEGSKA (reference sequence). Trimming shortened V by 0 bases and J by 10 bases, and 7 bases separated the two germline ends. The CDR3 is made up of 11 amino acids. CDR3 sequence (DNA): TGCAGTGCTAGAGATGTAGTCGAGCAGTTCTTC. Its translation: CSARDVVEQFF.

In regard to this clonotype: One end of the junction fails to match germline, which may point to a read error. The J gene is TRBJ1-4, the V gene TRBV5-1, with D possibly being TRBD1 (5 bases). The CDR3 runs 15 residues. Germline V gene data show CDR1 as SGHRS and CDR2 as YFSETQ. CDR3 sequence reads: CASRVSTAINGKLFF. CDR3 sequence (DNA): TGCGCCAGCAGGGTCTCGACAGCGATTAATGGAAAACTGTTTTTT.

The chain carries TRBV7-2 and TRBJ1-2; D is unresolved. The CDR3 is made up of 15 amino acids. Per the germline V gene, CDR1 is SGHTA and CDR2 is FQGNSA. Trimming removed 1 base at V and 2 bases at J, with 11 bases between. Here the CDR3 reads CASSLVRVSNYGYTF. CDR3 in DNA: TGTGCCAGCAGCTTAGTGAGGGTCTCCAACTATGGCTACACCTTC.

This clonotype has ten or more counts. The chain is built from TRBV5-1 and TRBJ1-1; tentatively, D is TRBD1 (5 bases). The V gene's germline CDR1 is SGHRS and CDR2 YFSETQ. Trimming cost V 4 bases and J 5 bases, with 12 bases left between them. The CDR3 runs to 13 residues. DNA of the CDR3: TGCGCCAGCAGCCCACGGGGGGATACTGAAGCTTTCTTT. Translated: CASSPRGDTEAFF. The full variable domain, its missing parts supplied by reference TRBV5-1 and TRBJ1-1, is KAGVTQTPRYLIKTRGQQVTLSCSPISGHRSVSWYQQTPGQGLQFLFEYFSETQRNKGNFPGRFSGRQFSNSRSEMNVSTLELGDSALYLCASSPRGDTEAFFGQGTRLTVV.

This chain connects TRBV15 to TRBJ1-2; D unclear. V lost 0 bases to trimming and J lost 6 bases, with 17 bases between them. Germline lookup yields CDR1 LNHNV and CDR2 YYDKDF (reference sequence). This CDR3 contains 16 residues. The CDR3: CATSRDALPGWDGYTF. In DNA form, the CDR3 reads TGTGCCACCAGCAGAGATGCCCTCCCCGGGTGGGATGGCTACACCTTC. Complete variable domain (other parts from reference TRBV15 and TRBJ1-2): DAMVIQNPRYQVTQFGKPVTLSCSQTLNHNVMYWYQQKSSQAPKLLFHYYDKDFNNEADTPDNFQSRRPNTSFCFLDIRSPGLGDTAMYLCATSRDALPGWDGYTFGSGTRLTVV.